These 29 T cell receptor beta chains came from one sample sequenced in a study of STAT5B mutations in CD4+ large granular lymphocyte leukemia. Repertoires were generated with immunoSEQ multiplex PCR, while TCRdb's copy carries only in-frame clones and drops some. The sample contains about 10,000 clones, about 79% of which appear only once. Input material: PBMCs. Receptors originate from a man between 60 and 70 years old with CD4+ T-cell large granular lymphocyte leukemia.

This chain uses TRBV21-1 with TRBJ1-3. TRBV21-1 is a known pseudogene. This CDR3 has 14 amino acids. The CDR3 DNA follows: TGTGCCAGCAGCAAAGCGCTAGGAGGAAACACCATATATTTT. The encoded protein is CASSKALGGNTIYF.

The chain couples TRBV2 to TRBJ1-5; D not resolved. Germline-derived CDR1 and CDR2 are SNHLY and FYNNEI. V lost 3 bases, J lost 11 bases, and 11 bases lay in between. This CDR3 has 12 amino acids. CDR3 bases: TGTGCCAGCAGTGATGACATGTTGGCCCAGCATTTT. This gives the protein CASSDDMLAQHF. Supplemented by reference TRBV2 and TRBJ1-5, the full variable domain reads EPEVTQTPSHQVTQMGQEVILRCVPISNHLYFYWYRQILGQKVEFLVSFYNNEISEKSEIFDDQFSVERPDGSNFTLKIRSTKLEDSAMYFCASSDDMLAQHFGDGTRLSIL.

This chain uses TRBV9 with TRBJ2-5, with TRBD2 as a possible D gene (6 bases). TRBJ2-7 matches the DNA end more closely, so the J call is doubtful. This CDR3 spans 14 amino acids. Germline lookup yields CDR1 SGDLS and CDR2 YYNGEE. CDR3 loop: CASSVAGGVHEQYF. In DNA, the CDR3 is TGTGCCAGCAGCGTAGCTGGAGGGGTCCACGAGCAGTACTTC.

J is TRBJ1-2 and V is TRBV25-1; 9 bases are shared with TRBD1. This CDR3 contains 15 residues. The ends lost 5 bases at V and 7 bases at J; junction bases unmatched: 11. Germline assignment: CDR1 MGHDK and CDR2 SYGVNS. CDR3 loop: CASSTQDRGRRGYTF. The CDR3 bases are TGTGCCAGCAGTACACAGGACAGGGGTCGTCGTGGCTACACCTTC.

The chain uses TRBV5-1 and TRBJ2-7; perhaps TRBD1 as D (5 bases). The germline CDR1 and CDR2 sequences are SGHRS and YFSETQ. This CDR3 has 12 residues. V lost 5 bases and J lost 4, with 10 bases in between. The CDR3 region is CASSDRKYEQYF. For the CDR3, the DNA is TGCGCCAGCAGTGACAGAAAGTACGAGCAGTACTTC.

This clone was seen more than once but under ten times. The chain joins TRBV14 to TRBJ1-2, with D perhaps TRBD1 (5 bases). Between the trimmed V and J ends, which lost 1 base and 8 bases, there was a span of 11 bases. CDR3 length: 13 amino acids. CDR1 SGHDN and CDR2 FVKESK come from the germline V gene. CDR3 DNA: TGTGCCAGCAGCCAAGGACAGCGGTTCGGCTACACCTTC. Amino acids: CASSQGQRFGYTF.

CDR3 region: CASSLAAGGHQPQHF. In DNA form, the CDR3 reads TGTGCCAGCAGCTTAGCGGCAGGGGGGCATCAGCCCCAGCATTTT. The chain uses TRBV7-6 and TRBJ1-5; 7 nucleotides agree with TRBD1. The CDR3 is 15 residues long. Trimming at V came to 0 bases and at J to 5 bases, leaving 4 bases not matched to a gene. Per the germline V gene, CDR1 is SGHVS and CDR2 is FNYEAQ.

The chain has TRBV14 and TRBJ1-1; D is unclear. The length of the CDR3 is 17 residues. Germline V gene lookup returns CDR1 SGHDN and CDR2 FVKESK. V lost 0 bases and J 1 base, leaving 15 bases between the germline ends. CDR3 in DNA: TGTGCCAGCAGCCAAGACCGTTCGGGTTTAGGGAACACTGAAGCTTTCTTT. This sequence encodes CASSQDRSGLGNTEAFF.

This clone was detected a few times. This chain joins TRBV9 and TRBJ2-7, with D tentatively TRBD1 (5 bases). V was cut by 0 bases and J by 3 bases, with 10 bases left in between. From germline, CDR1 is SGDLS and CDR2 YYNGEE. The CDR3 runs to 14 residues. This chain's CDR3 is CASSVGWGDYEQYF. DNA of the CDR3: TGTGCCAGCAGCGTAGGGTGGGGCGACTACGAGCAGTACTTC.

This clone appeared once. This chain joins TRBV28 and TRBJ1-3; D is undetermined. V was clipped by 2 bases and J by 0 bases, with 14 bases between them. The CDR3 extends over 17 amino acids. CDR1 and CDR2 (germline): MDHEN, SYDVKM. The DNA of the CDR3 is TGTGCCAGCAGTTTAGCAGGTACTTCTTACTCTGGAAACACCATATATTTT. Translated, it gives CASSLAGTSYSGNTIYF.

The V call is TRBV27, the J call TRBJ2-7; no firm D call. Germline V gives CDR1 MNHEY, CDR2 SMNVEV (reference sequence). V shed 4 bases and J shed 0 bases, with 10 bases lying between them. The CDR3 is made up of 14 amino acids. This CDR3 reads CASSSGGLSYEQYF. CDR3 bases: TGTGCCAGCAGTTCCGGTGGGCTCTCCTACGAGCAGTACTTC.

J is TRBJ2-6 and V is TRBV30; D is uncertain. Trimming removed 3 bases from V and 0 bases from J, with 6 bases in between. Per the germline V gene, CDR1 is GTSNPN and CDR2 is SVGIG (reference sequence). CDR3 size: 14 residues. The chain's CDR3 is CAWRQPSGANVLTF. The DNA for the CDR3 is TGTGCCTGGAGGCAGCCCTCTGGGGCCAACGTCCTGACTTTC.

The chain carries TRBV6-5 and TRBJ2-5, with D possibly being TRBD1 or TRBD2 (6 bases each). Per the germline V gene, CDR1 is MNHEY and CDR2 is SVGAGI. The ends were cut back, 4 bases at V and 3 bases at J, with 18 bases in the middle. The CDR3 runs 16 residues. CDR3 protein: CASSFASSGAKETQYF. The CDR3 nucleotides are TGTGCCAGCAGTTTCGCTTCTTCGGGGGCGAAAGAGACCCAGTACTTC.

In its sample, this clone ranks as medium-sized. V gene TRBV30 combines with J gene TRBJ2-1, with 9 bases aligning to TRBD1. This CDR3 contains 13 residues. V lost 5 bases to trimming and J lost 7 bases; unmatched junction nucleotides: 6. Germline loops: CDR1 GTSNPN, CDR2 SVGIG (reference sequence). CDR3 sequence reads: CAWWTGVRNEQFF. The CDR3 region has the DNA TGTGCCTGGTGGACAGGGGTGCGAAATGAGCAGTTCTTC.

V gene TRBV25-1 combines with J gene TRBJ2-7; the match to TRBD1 covers 7 bases. V was clipped by 8 bases and J by 0 bases; unmatched bases: 13. The CDR3 has 16 amino acids. Per germline, CDR1 MGHDK and CDR2 SYGVNS. CDR3 protein: CASAPDGTVISYEQYF. CDR3 DNA: TGTGCCAGCGCCCCCGACGGGACAGTAATCTCCTACGAGCAGTACTTC.

The chain has TRBV28 and TRBJ2-5; no firm D call. The CDR3 length is 13 residues. Trimming cost V 3 bases and J 1 base, with 6 bases left between them. Germline CDR1 reads MDHEN; CDR2 reads SYDVKM. The chain's CDR3 is CASSFMGQETQYF. CDR3 DNA sequence: TGTGCCAGCAGTTTTATGGGCCAAGAGACCCAGTACTTC. The whole variable domain, remainder taken from reference TRBV28 and TRBJ2-5, is DVKVTQSSRYLVKRTGEKVFLECVQDMDHENMFWYRQDPGLGLRLIYFSYDVKMKEKGDIPEGYSVSREKKERFSLILESASTNQTSMYLCASSFMGQETQYFGPGTRLLVL.

A remark on this clone: Other DNA sequences in the sample encode the same CDR3. The rearrangement joins TRBV4-2 to TRBJ2-7, with 7 positions matching TRBD2. The germline CDR1 and CDR2 sequences are LGHNA and YNFKEQ. CDR3 size: 15 residues. The trim removed 0 bases at V and 1 base at J, leaving 3 bases unmatched. CDR3: CASSQDLAESYEQYF. The DNA of the CDR3 is TGTGCCAGCAGCCAAGATCTAGCGGAGTCCTACGAGCAGTACTTC.

The chain couples TRBV7-9 to TRBJ2-3; D is undetermined. Germline CDR1 SEHNR, CDR2 FQNEAQ (reference sequence). The CDR3 has 16 amino acids. V gave up 2 bases and J gave up 2 bases, with 14 bases separating them. CDR3: CASSLLLGLITDTQYF. The CDR3 DNA sequence: TGTGCCAGCAGCTTACTTTTGGGCCTTATCACAGATACGCAGTATTTT.

This chain uses TRBV6-6 with TRBJ2-5, with no clear D. Germline CDR1 is MNHNY and CDR2 is SVGAGI (reference sequence). Trimming pared 6 bases from V and 1 base from J, leaving 12 bases between. The CDR3 loop spans 14 amino acids. The CDR3 reads CASSLDTFQETQYF. The CDR3 nucleotides are TGTGCCAGCAGCCTTGACACCTTCCAAGAGACCCAGTACTTC.

CDR3 DNA sequence: TGTGCCAGCAGCATGGGACTAGCGGGAGTTGGCACAGATACGCAGTATTTT. Its translation is CASSMGLAGVGTDTQYF. V gene TRBV7-3 combines with J gene TRBJ2-3; 14 bases match TRBD2. The CDR3 consists of 17 residues. With 5 bases clipped from V and 1 base from J, the junction kept 5 bases outside the gene matches. Germline V gene lookup returns CDR1 SGHTA and CDR2 FQGTGA.

This chain connects TRBV28 to TRBJ2-7; D unclear. CDR3 length equals 14 residues. V dropped 1 base and J dropped 6 bases, with 13 bases sitting between them. Germline CDR1 MDHEN, CDR2 SYDVKM. The chain's CDR3 is CASSLSGSPGEQYF. CDR3 coding DNA: TGTGCCAGCAGTTTATCCGGCTCCCCCGGCGAGCAGTACTTC.

The CDR3 nucleotides are TGCGCCAGCAGCTTGAACCCAACTAGCACAGATACGCAGTATTTT. Residues: CASSLNPTSTDTQYF. The chain uses TRBV5-1 and TRBJ2-3; D unclear. CDR1 SGHRS and CDR2 YFSETQ come from the germline V gene. Trimming took off 1 base at V and 0 bases at J, with 9 bases between the two ends. This CDR3 has 15 residues. The full variable domain, completed using reference TRBV5-1 and TRBJ2-3, is KAGVTQTPRYLIKTRGQQVTLSCSPISGHRSVSWYQQTPGQGLQFLFEYFSETQRNKGNFPGRFSGRQFSNSRSEMNVSTLELGDSALYLCASSLNPTSTDTQYFGPGTRLTVL.

This clone has just a few counts. The rearrangement joins TRBV19 to TRBJ1-1; 9 bases fit TRBD1. This CDR3 has 12 amino acids. The J segment lost 5 bases and the V segment lost 10 bases, leaving 5 bases of the junction unmatched. Germline V CDR1 and CDR2: LNHDA, SQIVND (reference sequence). This chain's CDR3 is CATGGQGTEAFF. CDR3 nucleotide sequence: TGTGCCACCGGTGGACAGGGGACTGAAGCTTTCTTT.

This sequence joins TRBV9 and TRBJ2-7; 9 nucleotides match TRBD1. Per the germline V gene, CDR1 is SGDLS and CDR2 is YYNGEE. The junction had 7 bases not matched to a gene; V was cut back by 3 bases and J by 3 bases. This CDR3 has 15 amino acids. CDR3 DNA: TGTGCCAGCAGCGCAGAGGACAGGGGAGGCTACGAGCAGTACTTC. Its translation: CASSAEDRGGYEQYF.

The chain has TRBV27 and TRBJ2-7; D ambiguous. The CDR3 loop spans 11 amino acids. Germline CDR1 reads MNHEY; CDR2 reads SMNVEV (reference sequence). V shed 4 bases and J shed 3 bases, with 4 bases lying between them. The CDR3 region has the DNA TGTGCCAGCAGTTCACACTACGAGCAGTACTTC. Its protein product is CASSSHYEQYF.

This clone was seen just once. The chain couples TRBV6-6 to TRBJ1-1, with D perhaps matching TRBD1 (5 bases). Per germline, CDR1 MNHNY and CDR2 SVGAGI (reference sequence). Trimming shortened V by 4 bases and J by 6 bases, and 12 bases separated the two germline ends. The CDR3 spans 13 residues. As DNA, the CDR3 is TGTGCCAGCAGTTTTCGACAGAATTCTGAAGCTTTCTTT. This encodes CASSFRQNSEAFF.

CDR3 residues: CASSLSSARETQYF. Here the CDR3 DNA reads TGTGCCAGCAGCTTAAGCTCAGCCCGGGAGACCCAGTACTTC. The chain joins TRBV7-3 to TRBJ2-5; D is undetermined. The germline V gene encodes CDR1 SGHTA and CDR2 FQGTGA. There are 14 residues in the CDR3. The V end lost 1 base, the J end lost 5 bases, and 11 bases lay between the germline ends.

The J gene is TRBJ2-2, the V gene TRBV19; no definite D call. Germline V gene lookup returns CDR1 LNHDA and CDR2 SQIVND (reference sequence). Between the trimmed V and J ends, which lost 7 bases and 4 bases, there was a span of 13 bases. The CDR3 contains 14 residues. In DNA form, the CDR3 reads TGTGCCAGTACCCCAGCAGTAGGCACCGGGGAGCTGTTTTTT. Residues: CASTPAVGTGELFF.

The genes are TRBV6-5 and TRBJ2-7; D unresolved. CDR1 and CDR2 (germline): MNHEY, SVGAGI. The CDR3 runs 14 residues. The germline V and J ends were trimmed by 7 bases and 3 bases, with 16 bases remaining between them. CDR3 protein: CASTTAQHNYEQYF. The CDR3 region has the DNA TGTGCCAGCACCACAGCCCAACATAACTACGAGCAGTACTTC.